Here is one T cell receptor beta chain with its context. Its antigen is not identified. The sample is drawn from a study of CXCR3-negative and CXCR3-positive naive CD8 T cells. Study-wide results and limits: More hydrophobic TRB CDR3s occurred in CXCR3-positive than in CXCR3-negative naive cells.

Germline-derived CDR1 and CDR2 are MDHEN and SYDVKM. The length of the CDR3 is 15 residues. The method, 5' RACE with UMI labels, was used to prepare the TRB cDNA libraries. TCRdb reprocessed the 5' RACE reads and reports one entry per CDR3 protein, with no DNA. The sample table sets out 150,000 or so distinct CDR3 sequences. The receptor comes from a human donor in good health. Some clones in this sample may be carry-over from other donors' samples. The gene calls are TRBV28 and TRBJ2-5; TCRdb picks TRBD1, but there is no DNA to check that call. What was sequenced was naive CXCR3+ CD8+ T cells from blood. Subset indicated: CD45RO-CCR7+CD27+CD95- naive CD8+ T cells expressing CXCR3 (TNR3+). This CDR3 reads CASSLRDRVQETQYF. Based on the CDR3 plus reference TRBV28 and TRBJ2-5, the full variable domain is DVKVTQSSRYLVKRTGEKVFLECVQDMDHENMFWYRQDPGLGLRLIYFSYDVKMKEKGDIPEGYSVSREKKERFSLILESASTNQTSMYLCASSLRDRVQETQYFGPGTRLLVL.